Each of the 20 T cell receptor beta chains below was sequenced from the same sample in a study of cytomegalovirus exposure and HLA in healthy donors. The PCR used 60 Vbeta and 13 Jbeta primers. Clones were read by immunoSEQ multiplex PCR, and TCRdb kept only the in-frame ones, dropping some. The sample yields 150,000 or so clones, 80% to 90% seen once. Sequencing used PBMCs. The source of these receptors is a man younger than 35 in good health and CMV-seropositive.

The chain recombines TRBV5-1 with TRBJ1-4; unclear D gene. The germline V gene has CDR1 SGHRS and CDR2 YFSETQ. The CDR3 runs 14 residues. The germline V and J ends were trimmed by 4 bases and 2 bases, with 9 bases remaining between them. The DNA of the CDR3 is TGCGCCAGCAGCCTGGGAGGCACTAATGAAAAACTGTTTTTT. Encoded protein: CASSLGGTNEKLFF.

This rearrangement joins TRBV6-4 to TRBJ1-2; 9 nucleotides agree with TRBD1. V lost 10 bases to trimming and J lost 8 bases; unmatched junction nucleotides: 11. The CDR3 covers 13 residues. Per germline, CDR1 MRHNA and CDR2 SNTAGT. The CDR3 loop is CATKGQGDRGYTF. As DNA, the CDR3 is TGTGCCACAAAGGGACAGGGCGATCGGGGCTACACCTTC.

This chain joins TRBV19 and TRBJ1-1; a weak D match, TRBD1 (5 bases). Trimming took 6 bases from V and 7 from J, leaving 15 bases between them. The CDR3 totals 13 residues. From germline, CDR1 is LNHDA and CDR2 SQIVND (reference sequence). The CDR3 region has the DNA TGTGCCAGTAGGACAACGGCGGGACGTGAAGCTTTCTTT. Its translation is CASRTTAGREAFF.

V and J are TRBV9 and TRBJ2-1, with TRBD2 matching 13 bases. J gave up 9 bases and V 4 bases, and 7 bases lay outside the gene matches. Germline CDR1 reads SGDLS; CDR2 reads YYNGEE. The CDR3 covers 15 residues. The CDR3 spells CASSTLAGGPSEQFF. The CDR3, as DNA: TGTGCCAGCAGCACACTAGCGGGGGGGCCGAGTGAGCAGTTCTTC.

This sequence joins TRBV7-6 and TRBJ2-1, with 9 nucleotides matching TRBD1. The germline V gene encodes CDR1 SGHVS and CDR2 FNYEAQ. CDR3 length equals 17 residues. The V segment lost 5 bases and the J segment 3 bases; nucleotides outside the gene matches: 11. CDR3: CASSDIIQGAGYNEQFF. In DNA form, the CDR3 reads TGTGCCAGCAGCGACATTATACAGGGGGCTGGCTACAATGAGCAGTTCTTC. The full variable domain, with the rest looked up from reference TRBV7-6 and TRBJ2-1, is GAGVSQSPRYKVTKRGQDVALRCDPISGHVSLYWYRQALGQGPEFLTYFNYEAQQDKSGLPNDRFSAERPEGSISTLTIQRTEQRDSAMYRCASSDIIQGAGYNEQFFGPGTRLTVL.

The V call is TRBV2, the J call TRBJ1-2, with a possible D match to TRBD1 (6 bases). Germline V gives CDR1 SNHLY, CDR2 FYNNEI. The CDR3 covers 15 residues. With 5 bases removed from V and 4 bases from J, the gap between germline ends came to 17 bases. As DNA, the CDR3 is TGTGCCAGCAGTAGGGGGAACAGGATCCCCTATGGCTACACCTTC. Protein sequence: CASSRGNRIPYGYTF. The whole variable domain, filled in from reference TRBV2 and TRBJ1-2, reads EPEVTQTPSHQVTQMGQEVILRCVPISNHLYFYWYRQILGQKVEFLVSFYNNEISEKSEIFDDQFSVERPDGSNFTLKIRSTKLEDSAMYFCASSRGNRIPYGYTFGSGTRLTVV.

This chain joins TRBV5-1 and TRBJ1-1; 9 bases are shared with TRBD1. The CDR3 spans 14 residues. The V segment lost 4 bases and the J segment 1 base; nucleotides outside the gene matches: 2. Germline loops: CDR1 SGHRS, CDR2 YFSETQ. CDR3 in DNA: TGCGCCAGCAGCCGACAGGGGGAGAACACTGAAGCTTTCTTT. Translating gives CASSRQGENTEAFF.

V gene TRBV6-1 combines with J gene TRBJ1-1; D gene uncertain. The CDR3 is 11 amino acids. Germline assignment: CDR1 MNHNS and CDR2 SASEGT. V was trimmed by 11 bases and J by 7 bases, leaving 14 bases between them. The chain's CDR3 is CALIPLSEAFF. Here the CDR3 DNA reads TGTGCCCTCATCCCATTGAGTGAAGCTTTCTTT.

This CDR3 reads CASSLFGGGPYEQYF. The DNA for the CDR3 is TGTGCCAGCAGCTTGTTCGGCGGGGGGCCCTACGAGCAGTACTTC. The J gene is TRBJ2-5, the V gene TRBV5-6, with 8 bases fitting TRBD2. Judging by the DNA end, TRBJ2-7 fits better; the J call may be wrong. The CDR3 spans 15 residues. CDR1 SGHDT and CDR2 YYEEEE come from the germline V gene.

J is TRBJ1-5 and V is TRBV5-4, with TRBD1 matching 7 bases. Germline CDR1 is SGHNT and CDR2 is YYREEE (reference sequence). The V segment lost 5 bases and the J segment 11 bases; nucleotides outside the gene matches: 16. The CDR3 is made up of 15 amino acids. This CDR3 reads CASSFTGAAGTAQHF. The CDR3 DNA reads TGTGCCAGCAGTTTTACAGGGGCCGCGGGCACGGCCCAGCATTTT. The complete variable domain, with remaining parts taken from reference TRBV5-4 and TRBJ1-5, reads ETGVTQSPTHLIKTRGQQVTLRCSSQSGHNTVSWYQQALGQGPQFIFQYYREEENGRGNFPPRFSGLQFPNYSSELNVNALELDDSALYLCASSFTGAAGTAQHFGDGTRLSIL.

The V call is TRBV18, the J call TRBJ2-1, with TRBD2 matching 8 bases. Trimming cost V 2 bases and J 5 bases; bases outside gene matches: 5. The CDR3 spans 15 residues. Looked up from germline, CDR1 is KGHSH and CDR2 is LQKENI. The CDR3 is CASSPYGGANNEQFF. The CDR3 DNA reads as TGTGCCAGCTCACCATACGGGGGGGCCAACAATGAGCAGTTCTTC.

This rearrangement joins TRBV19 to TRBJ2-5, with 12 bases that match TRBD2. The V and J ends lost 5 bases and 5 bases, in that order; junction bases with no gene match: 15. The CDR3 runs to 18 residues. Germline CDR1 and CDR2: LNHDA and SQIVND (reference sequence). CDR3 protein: CASSPLLGLAGLGETQYF. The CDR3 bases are TGTGCCAGTAGTCCTCTCCTTGGACTAGCGGGGCTCGGGGAGACCCAGTACTTC.

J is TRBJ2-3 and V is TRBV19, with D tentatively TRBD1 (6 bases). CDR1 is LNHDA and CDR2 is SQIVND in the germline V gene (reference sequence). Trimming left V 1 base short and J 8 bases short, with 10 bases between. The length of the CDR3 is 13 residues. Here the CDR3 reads CASSIAGAATQYF. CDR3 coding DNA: TGTGCCAGTAGTATAGCAGGGGCCGCTACGCAGTATTTT.

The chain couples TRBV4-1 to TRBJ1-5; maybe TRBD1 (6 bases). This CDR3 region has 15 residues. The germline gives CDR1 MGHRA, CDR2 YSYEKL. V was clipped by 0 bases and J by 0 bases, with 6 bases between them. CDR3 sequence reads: CASSQEQGSNQPQHF. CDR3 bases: TGCGCCAGCAGCCAAGAACAGGGTAGCAATCAGCCCCAGCATTTT.

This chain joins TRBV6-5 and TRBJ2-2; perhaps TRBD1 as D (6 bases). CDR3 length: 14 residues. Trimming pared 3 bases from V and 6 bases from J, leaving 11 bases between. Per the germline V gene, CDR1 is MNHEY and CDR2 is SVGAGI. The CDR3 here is CASSYNRVAGELFF. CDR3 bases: TGTGCCAGCAGTTATAACAGGGTGGCCGGGGAGCTGTTTTTT.

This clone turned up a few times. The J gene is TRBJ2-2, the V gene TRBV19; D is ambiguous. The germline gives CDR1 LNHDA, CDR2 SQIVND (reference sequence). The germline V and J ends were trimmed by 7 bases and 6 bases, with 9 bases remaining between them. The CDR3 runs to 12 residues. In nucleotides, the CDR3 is TGTGCCAGTACCCTAGTCCCCGGGGAGCTGTTTTTT. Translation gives CASTLVPGELFF.

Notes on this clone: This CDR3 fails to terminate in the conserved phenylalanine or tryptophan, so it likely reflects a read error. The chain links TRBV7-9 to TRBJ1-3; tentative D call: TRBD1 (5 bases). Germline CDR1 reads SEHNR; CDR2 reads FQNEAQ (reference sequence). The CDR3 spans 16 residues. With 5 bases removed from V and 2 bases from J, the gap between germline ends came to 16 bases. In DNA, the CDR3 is TGTGCCAGCAGCCCAACCGGGACTGTCACTGGAAACACCATATATCTT. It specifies CASSPTGTVTGNTIYL.

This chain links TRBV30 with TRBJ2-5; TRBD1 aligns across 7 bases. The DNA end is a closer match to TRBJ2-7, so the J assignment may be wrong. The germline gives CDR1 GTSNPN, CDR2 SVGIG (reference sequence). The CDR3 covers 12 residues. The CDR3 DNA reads TGTGCCGCGGACAACAGGGGCTACGAGCAGTACTTC. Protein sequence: CAADNRGYEQYF.

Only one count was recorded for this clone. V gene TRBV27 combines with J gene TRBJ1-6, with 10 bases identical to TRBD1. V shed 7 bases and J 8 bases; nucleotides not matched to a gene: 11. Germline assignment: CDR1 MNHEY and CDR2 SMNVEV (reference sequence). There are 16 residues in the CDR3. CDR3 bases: TGTGCCAGCAACCGGGGGGGACAGGGGATAGATTCACCCCTCCACTTT. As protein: CASNRGGQGIDSPLHF.

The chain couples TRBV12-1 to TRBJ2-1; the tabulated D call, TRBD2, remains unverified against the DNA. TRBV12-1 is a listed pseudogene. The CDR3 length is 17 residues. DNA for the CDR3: TGTGCCAGCAGCTTTGGCCCGAGGGGGGGCTCGGACAATGAGCAGTTCTTC. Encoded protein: CASSFGPRGGSDNEQFF.